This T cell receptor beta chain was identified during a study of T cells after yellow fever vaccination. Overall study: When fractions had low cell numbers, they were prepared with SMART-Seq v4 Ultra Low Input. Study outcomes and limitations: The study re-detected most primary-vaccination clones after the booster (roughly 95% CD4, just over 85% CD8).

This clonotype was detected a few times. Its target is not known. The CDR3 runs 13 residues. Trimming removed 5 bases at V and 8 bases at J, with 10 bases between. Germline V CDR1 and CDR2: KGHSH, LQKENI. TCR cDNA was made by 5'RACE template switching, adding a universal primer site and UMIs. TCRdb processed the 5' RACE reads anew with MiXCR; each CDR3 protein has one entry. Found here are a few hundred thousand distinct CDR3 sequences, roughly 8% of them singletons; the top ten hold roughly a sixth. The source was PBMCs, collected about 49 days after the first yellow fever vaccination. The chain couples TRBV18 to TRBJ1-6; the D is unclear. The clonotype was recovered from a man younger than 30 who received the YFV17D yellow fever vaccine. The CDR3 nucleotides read TGTGCCAGCTCAGTTTCAACCGATTCACCCCTCCACTTT. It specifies CASSVSTDSPLHF.